This T cell receptor beta chain originates from a study of control samples from healthy donors and cancer patients. The CDR3 extends over 15 amino acids. The germline gives CDR1 MDHEN, CDR2 SYDVKM. Trimming took off 8 bases at V and 0 bases at J, with 14 bases between the two ends. The data were produced by immunoSEQ multiplex PCR, yet TCRdb's version contains in-frame clones alone and is incomplete. The sample lists more than 10,000 clones, approximately 94% occurring once. This chain connects TRBV28 to TRBJ2-1, with TRBD1 as a possible D gene (6 bases). The sequenced sample was PBMCs. The clonotype was recovered from a man aged 65 to 85 with head and neck cancer. The CDR3 protein is CASEGQRISYNEQFF. CDR3 bases: TGTGCCAGCGAAGGACAGCGGATCTCCTACAATGAGCAGTTCTTC.